This entry describes one TCR beta chain. Antigen unknown. The sample belongs to a study of cytomegalovirus exposure and HLA in healthy donors. This PCR relied on a set of 60 Vbeta primers and 13 Jbeta primers. Data came from immunoSEQ multiplex PCR; TCRdb stores just in-frame clones and leaves some out. The sample consists of about 160,000 clones, 79% of them appearing once. This CDR3 comprises 14 residues. Germline-derived CDR1 and CDR2 are SGHAT and FQNNGV. The trim removed 5 bases at V and 3 bases at J, leaving 6 bases unmatched. Whole-study results and caveats: Later analysis found that TCR beta chains associated with HLA were more clonally expanded than other, equally common chains. Certain indistinguishable V segments, among them TRBV6-2 and TRBV6-3, were excluded. In vitro testing confirmed a few CMV-associated chains as specific for CMV antigens. Researchers reported in a later analysis that a missense DCLRE1C variant was tied to TCR beta V- and J-gene trimming.

The source of this sequence is a man aged 35-49 years in good health and CMV-seronegative. Sample: PBMCs. The chain links TRBV11-2 to TRBJ2-5, with TRBD1 matching 7 bases. In DNA, the CDR3 is TGTGCCAGCAGCGTGGGACAGTGGGAAGAGACCCAGTACTTC. Translation: CASSVGQWEETQYF. The entire variable domain, with the rest obtained from reference TRBV11-2 and TRBJ2-5, is as follows: EAGVAQSPRYKIIEKRQSVAFWCNPISGHATLYWYQQILGQGPKLLIQFQNNGVVDDSQLPKDRFSAERLKGVDSTLKIQPAKLEDSAVYLCASSVGQWEETQYFGPGTRLLVL.